The T cell receptor beta chain described here comes from a study of blood T cell repertoires in COVID-19. Whole-study context: From the United States, Italy and Spain came samples of acute and convalescent COVID-19. The cDNA or gDNA used as material had been derived from T cells, B-cell-depleted T cells, or PBMCs.

Authors' processing steps: Reference gene primers were amplified, and this amplification served to estimate nucleated cell counts. Only in-frame clones appear in the TCRdb table, and some are missing; sequencing was by immunoSEQ multiplex PCR. The V and J calls and clone size are taken from that table; D and trimming were inferred from the DNA. Here the sample spans more than 100,000 clones, more than 85% being singletons. Germline CDR1 and CDR2: SGHRS and YFSETQ. This CDR3 contains 13 residues. V lost 0 bases to trimming and J lost 8 bases, with 8 bases between them. The sequencing sample was made of peripheral blood. The chain couples TRBV5-1 to TRBJ1-4, with no clear D. The source of this sequence is a man aged 45-65 years with active or convalescent COVID-19. In DNA, the CDR3 is TGCGCCAGCAGCTTGGATGTATCCGAAAAACTGTTTTTT. This gives the protein CASSLDVSEKLFF.